The 6 T cell receptor beta chains listed next were all sequenced from one sample in a study of blood T cell repertoires in COVID-19. Here immunoSEQ multiplex PCR was the method, and the copy in TCRdb shows in-frame clones only, minus some. The repertoire holds over 20,000 clones, with around 85% as singletons. Source material: peripheral blood. These TCRs come from a man aged 45-65 years with active or convalescent COVID-19.

This clone was counted a few times. This CDR3 is CASSITGDDYNEQFF. For the CDR3, the DNA is TGCGCCAGCAGCATCACAGGGGACGATTACAATGAGCAGTTCTTC. The rearrangement links TRBV5-1 to TRBJ2-1; 7 positions match TRBD1. Trimming removed 4 bases from V and 4 bases from J; junction bases left unmatched: 8. Per the germline V gene, CDR1 is SGHRS and CDR2 is YFSETQ. The CDR3 is 15 amino acids.

The chain uses TRBV27 and TRBJ2-7; TRBD2 matches 9 bases. The CDR3 length is 17 residues. Looked up from germline, CDR1 is MNHEY and CDR2 is SMNVEV (reference sequence). Trimming removed 5 bases from V and 9 bases from J; junction bases left unmatched: 20. In nucleotides, the CDR3 is TGTGCCAGCAGTCCCGGGCCTACCGCTAGCGGGGCTAAGGGGCAGTACTTC. It encodes CASSPGPTASGAKGQYF.

The chain employs TRBV30 and TRBJ2-3; possibly TRBD2 for D (6 bases). V lost 3 bases, J lost 4 bases, and 14 bases lay in between. The CDR3 sequence is 14 residues long. CDR1 is GTSNPN, CDR2 SVGIG, per germline (reference sequence). CDR3 sequence: CAWRAAGIADTQYF. The CDR3 DNA is TGTGCCTGGAGGGCAGCGGGCATTGCAGATACGCAGTATTTT.

This chain uses TRBV19 with TRBJ2-2, with D possibly TRBD2 on 6 matching bases. V lost 5 bases and J lost 3, with 10 bases in between. Germline CDR1 is LNHDA and CDR2 is SQIVND (reference sequence). This CDR3 comprises 14 residues. CDR3 bases: TGTGCCAGTAGTTCGCGGGGTTACACCGGGGAGCTGTTTTTT. Protein: CASSSRGYTGELFF. Full variable domain (remainder filled in from reference TRBV19 and TRBJ2-2): DGGITQSPKYLFRKEGQNVTLSCEQNLNHDAMYWYRQDPGQGLRLIYYSQIVNDFQKGDIAEGYSVSREKKESFPLTVTSAQKNPTAFYLCASSSRGYTGELFFGEGSRLTVL.

The chain has TRBV4-1 and TRBJ1-4; D may be TRBD1 (5 bases). This CDR3 has 15 residues. The germline V gene encodes CDR1 MGHRA and CDR2 YSYEKL. Between the trimmed V and J ends, which lost 1 base and 5 bases, there was a span of 11 bases. This chain's CDR3 is CASSQGAGGNEKLFF. Here the CDR3 DNA reads TGCGCCAGCAGCCAAGGGGCCGGGGGGAATGAAAAACTGTTTTTT.

The J gene is TRBJ2-1, the V gene TRBV7-9; tentative D call: TRBD2 (6 bases). This CDR3 region has 16 residues. Per germline, CDR1 SEHNR and CDR2 FQNEAQ (reference sequence). With 6 bases removed from V and 5 bases from J, the gap between germline ends came to 20 bases. This chain's CDR3 is CASSYPPTRGNNEQFF. DNA of the CDR3: TGTGCCAGCAGTTACCCGCCGACTCGGGGGAACAATGAGCAGTTCTTC.